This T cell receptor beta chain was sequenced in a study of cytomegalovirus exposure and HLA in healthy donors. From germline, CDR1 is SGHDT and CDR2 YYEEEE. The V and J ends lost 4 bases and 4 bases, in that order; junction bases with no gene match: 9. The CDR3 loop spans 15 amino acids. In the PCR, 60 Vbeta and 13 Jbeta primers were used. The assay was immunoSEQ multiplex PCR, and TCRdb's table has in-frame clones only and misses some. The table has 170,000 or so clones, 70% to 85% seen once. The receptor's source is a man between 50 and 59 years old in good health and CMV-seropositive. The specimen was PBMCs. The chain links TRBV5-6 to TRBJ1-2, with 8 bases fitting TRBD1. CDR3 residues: CASSPDGTGSYGYTF. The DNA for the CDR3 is TGTGCCAGCAGCCCCGACGGGACAGGATCCTATGGCTACACCTTC.